The clone carrying this TCR beta chain was detected once. Sequencing was performed with immunoSEQ multiplex PCR; in TCRdb, only in-frame clones are kept and a portion is missing. The profile shows approximately 70,000 clones, about 93% of them singletons. These data come from a study of OX40 agonist ivuxolimab in advanced cancers. Trimming cost V 1 base and J 1 base, with 6 bases left between them. The CDR3 totals 14 residues. The germline V gene encodes CDR1 SGHTA and CDR2 FQGTGA. The rearrangement uses TRBV7-3 and TRBJ2-3, with D perhaps matching TRBD1 (5 bases). Sequenced here: CD4+ or CD8+ T cells sorted from blood, sampled in a trial of the OX40 agonist ivuxolimab. This receptor was obtained from an adult with an advanced solid tumor such as melanoma, head and neck, liver or kidney cancer. The chain's CDR3 is CASSLKGGTDTQYF. The CDR3 DNA reads TGTGCCAGCAGCTTAAAAGGGGGCACAGATACGCAGTATTTT.